These T cell receptor beta chains were read from a single sample in a study of response to subunit inactivated influenza vaccine. TCRdb used MiXCR to reprocess the RT-PCR reads, holding one entry per CDR3 protein. The sample includes approximately 530,000 distinct CDR3 sequences, approximately 7.2% of them seen just once. Here the sequenced sample was PBMCs from blood, taken 23 to 25 months after vaccination. These receptor sequences come from a man aged 45-69 years who received an inactivated influenza vaccine. Both conserved end residues are part of each CDR3. D genes are given only for firm matches. Clone size is given for some rows only: seen once, a few or many times, or a class if the clone is expanded.

V	size	J	D	CDR3	DNA
TRBV7-9	few	TRBJ2-1	NA	CASSLKSGIEQFF	TGTGCCAGCAGCTTAAAGTCTGGGATCGAGCAGTTCTTC
TRBV10-3	many	TRBJ2-7	NA	CAISGTDSYEQYF	TGTGCCATTTCGGGGACGGACTCCTACGAGCAGTACTTC
TRBV6-7	many	TRBJ2-5	NA	CASSCHERGQETQYF	TGTGCCAGCAGTTGCCATGAACGAGGGCAAGAGACCCAGTACTTC
TRBV12-3/TRBV12-4	many	TRBJ1-2	NA	CASTMTGSVGYGYTF	TGTGCCAGCACCATGACAGGTTCGGTGGGCTATGGCTACACCTTC
TRBV10-3	NA	TRBJ1-2	NA	CAISVGENYGYTF	TGTGCCATCAGTGTAGGGGAAAACTATGGCTACACCTTC
TRBV29-1	many	TRBJ2-1	NA	CSAAPSSYNEQFF	TGCAGCGCAGCTCCGAGCTCCTACAATGAGCAGTTCTTC
TRBV7-2	NA	TRBJ2-7	NA	CASSSDYYEQYF	TGTGCCAGCAGCTCGGACTACTACGAGCAGTACTTC
TRBV5-5	NA	TRBJ2-1	NA	CASSQWSSSYNEQFF	TGTGCCAGCAGTCAGTGGAGTAGCTCCTACAATGAGCAGTTCTTC
TRBV29-1	few	TRBJ1-1	TRBD1	CSIGQGLQGTEAFF	TGCAGCATCGGACAGGGCCTACAGGGGACTGAAGCTTTCTTT
TRBV29-1	few	TRBJ2-5	TRBD2	CSVEVAGARETQYF	TGCAGCGTTGAAGTAGCGGGGGCTCGGGAGACCCAGTACTTC
TRBV13	many	TRBJ2-2	TRBD2	CASSTSGRHTGELFF	TGTGCCAGCAGCACTAGCGGGAGGCACACCGGGGAGCTGTTTTTT
TRBV6-1	NA	TRBJ2-5	NA	CASSRYRPGDKETQYF	TGTGCCAGCAGCCGTTACCGACCCGGGGATAAAGAGACCCAGTACTTC
TRBV5-1	few	TRBJ2-2	NA	CASSLGDFNTGELFF	TGCGCCAGCAGCTTGGGGGACTTCAACACCGGGGAGCTGTTTTTT
TRBV5-1	NA	TRBJ2-5	NA	CASSLGGGGPRETQYF	TGCGCCAGCAGCTTGGGGGGTGGAGGACCCAGAGAGACCCAGTACTTC
TRBV7-2	NA	TRBJ2-7	TRBD2	CASSLVAGGASEQYF	TGTGCCAGCAGCCTCGTAGCGGGAGGGGCGTCGGAGCAGTACTTC